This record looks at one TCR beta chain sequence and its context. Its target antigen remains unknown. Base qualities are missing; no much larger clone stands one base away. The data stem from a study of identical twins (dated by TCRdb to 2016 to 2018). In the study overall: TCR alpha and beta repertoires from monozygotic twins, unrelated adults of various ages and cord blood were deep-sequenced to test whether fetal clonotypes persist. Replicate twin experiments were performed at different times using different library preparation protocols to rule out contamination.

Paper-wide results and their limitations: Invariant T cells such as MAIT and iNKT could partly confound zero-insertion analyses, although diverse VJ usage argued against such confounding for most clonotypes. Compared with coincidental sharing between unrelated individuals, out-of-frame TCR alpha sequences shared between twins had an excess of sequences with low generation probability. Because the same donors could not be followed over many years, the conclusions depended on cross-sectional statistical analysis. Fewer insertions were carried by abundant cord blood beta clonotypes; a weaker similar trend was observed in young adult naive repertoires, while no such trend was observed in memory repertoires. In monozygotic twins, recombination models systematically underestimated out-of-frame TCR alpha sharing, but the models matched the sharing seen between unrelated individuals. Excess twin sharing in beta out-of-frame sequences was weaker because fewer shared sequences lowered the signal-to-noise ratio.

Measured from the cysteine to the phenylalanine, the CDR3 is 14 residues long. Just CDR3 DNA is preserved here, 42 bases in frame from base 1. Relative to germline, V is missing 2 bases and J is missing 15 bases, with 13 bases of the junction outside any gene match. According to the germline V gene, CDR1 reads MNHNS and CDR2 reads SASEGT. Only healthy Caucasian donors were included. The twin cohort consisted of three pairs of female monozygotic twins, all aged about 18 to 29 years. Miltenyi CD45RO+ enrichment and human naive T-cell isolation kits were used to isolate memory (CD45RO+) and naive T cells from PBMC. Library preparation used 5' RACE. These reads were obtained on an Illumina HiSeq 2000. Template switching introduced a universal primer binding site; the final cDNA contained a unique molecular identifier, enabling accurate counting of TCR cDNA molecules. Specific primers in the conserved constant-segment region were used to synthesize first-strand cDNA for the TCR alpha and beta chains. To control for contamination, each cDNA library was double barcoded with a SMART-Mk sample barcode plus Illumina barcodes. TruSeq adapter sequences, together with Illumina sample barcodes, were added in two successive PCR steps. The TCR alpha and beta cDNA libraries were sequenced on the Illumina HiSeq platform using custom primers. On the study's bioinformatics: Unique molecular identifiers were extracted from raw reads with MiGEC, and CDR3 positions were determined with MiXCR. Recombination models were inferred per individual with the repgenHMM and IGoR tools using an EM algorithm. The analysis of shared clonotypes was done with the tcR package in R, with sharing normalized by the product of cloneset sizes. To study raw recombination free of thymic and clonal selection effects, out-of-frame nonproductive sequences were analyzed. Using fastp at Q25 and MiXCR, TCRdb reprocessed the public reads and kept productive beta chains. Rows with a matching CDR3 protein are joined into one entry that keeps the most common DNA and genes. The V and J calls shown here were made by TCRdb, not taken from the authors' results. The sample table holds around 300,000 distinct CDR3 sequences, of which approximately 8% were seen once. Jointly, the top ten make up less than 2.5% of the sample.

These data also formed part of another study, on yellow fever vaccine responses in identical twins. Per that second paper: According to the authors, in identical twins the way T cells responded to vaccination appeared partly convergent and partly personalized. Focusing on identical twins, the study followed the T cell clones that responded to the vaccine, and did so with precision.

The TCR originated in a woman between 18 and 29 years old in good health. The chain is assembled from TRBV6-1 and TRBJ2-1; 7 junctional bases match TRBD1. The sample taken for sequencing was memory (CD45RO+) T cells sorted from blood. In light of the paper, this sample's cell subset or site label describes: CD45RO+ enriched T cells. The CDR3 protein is CASSELQGVIEAFF. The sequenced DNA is TGTGCCAGCAGTGAACTTCAGGGGGTGATTGAGGCGTTCTTC.